The rows below give T cell receptor beta chains drawn from one sample of a study of chronic HIV infection and antiretroviral therapy. TCRdb itself ran the 5' RACE reads through MiXCR, one entry per CDR3 protein. The data show 40,000 to 60,000 distinct CDR3 sequences, about 19% seen once. Sequenced: peripheral blood. The receptors come from an adult who had HIV and had not received antiretroviral therapy, or was an uninfected healthy control (not recorded which). The CDR3 runs from the conserved cysteine through the conserved F or W. Fields, in order: CDR3 DNA, CDR3 protein, J gene, V gene, D gene, clone size. A D gene is named only where the DNA matches it firmly. The size field is filled for only some rows; it gives once, few, many or a size class.

TGTGCCAGCAGTAGAGGGGGGCGTCGTGGCTACACCTTC,CASSRGGRRGYTF,TRBJ1-2,TRBV27,NA,few
TGTGCCAGCAGTTTGTCGGCAGCTAGAAGTGCCCAGTACTTC,CASSLSAARSAQYF,TRBJ2-5,TRBV27,NA,few
TGTGCCAGCAGTGAGGACAGGGGGACTGAAGCTTTCTTT,CASSEDRGTEAFF,TRBJ1-1,TRBV6-4,TRBD1,NA
TGCGCCAGCAGCCACCCATCACAGGGTGGCGGCTATGGCTACACCTTC,CASSHPSQGGGYGYTF,TRBJ1-2,TRBV4-1,NA,few
TGTGCCAGCAGCTTTCGGGCCGCACTGGAGACCCAGTACTTC,CASSFRAALETQYF,TRBJ2-5,TRBV5-6,NA,NA
TGTGCCAGCAGCCTCGACCCCTCCCGTAGAGAGACCCAGTACTTC,CASSLDPSRRETQYF,TRBJ2-5,TRBV28,NA,NA
TGCGCCAGCAGCCAAATAGGACAGGGTAAGGGACAGCCCCAGCATTTT,CASSQIGQGKGQPQHF,TRBJ1-5,TRBV4-1,TRBD1,few
TGTGCCAGCAGTTTCAAGGGTGGGCAGCCCCAGCATTTT,CASSFKGGQPQHF,TRBJ1-5,TRBV27,NA,few
TGCGCCAGCAGTAGGCTAGACGGAACAGATACGCAGTATTTT,CASSRLDGTDTQYF,TRBJ2-3,TRBV5-1,NA,few
TGTGCCAGCAGCTTGTTGGTAGACCTGTGGCAGTTCTTC,CASSLLVDLWQFF,TRBJ2-1,TRBV5-6,NA,NA
TGTGCCACCAGTGATTCCTTTGGGGAGGGCCGGAGCGATGAGCAGTTCTTC,CATSDSFGEGRSDEQFF,TRBJ2-1,TRBV24-1,TRBD2,few
TGTGCCAGCAGTGAGTCCCAGGGGGGTTTCGGCATTCAGTACTTC,CASSESQGGFGIQYF,TRBJ2-4,TRBV6-4,NA,few
TGCAGCGTTGAAGATGGGACTAGAAGGACAGATACGCAGTATTTT,CSVEDGTRRTDTQYF,TRBJ2-3,TRBV29-1,TRBD2,few
TGTGCCAGCAGGGATAATTCGGGACAGGGGCCCAACGAAAGGTATTTT,CASRDNSGQGPNERYF,TRBJ2-3,TRBV28,TRBD1,NA
TGTGCCAGCAGCTTAGCCCTAGGCACCTACAATGAGCAGTTCTTC,CASSLALGTYNEQFF,TRBJ2-1,TRBV7-2,NA,NA
TGTGCCAGTAGTCCTGGGACAGGGGGGAGAGATACGCAGTATTTT,CASSPGTGGRDTQYF,TRBJ2-3,TRBV19,TRBD1,NA
TGTGCCAGCAGTGGAGGGGCATTATATGGCTACACCTTC,CASSGGALYGYTF,TRBJ1-2,TRBV25-1,NA,NA
TGTGCCAGCGGTAGCGGGAGGTGGACCGGGGAGCTGTTTTTT,CASGSGRWTGELFF,TRBJ2-2,TRBV12-3/TRBV12-4,TRBD2,NA
TGTGCCATCAGGGAGGGGGGTAGAACAGATACGCAGTATTTT,CAIREGGRTDTQYF,TRBJ2-3,TRBV10-3,NA,NA
TGTGCCAGCAGTTACTCGATAGGACAGGGGGCCCGTGGCTACACCTTC,CASSYSIGQGARGYTF,TRBJ1-2,TRBV6-5,TRBD1,NA
TGCAGTGCTTCCGCCTCGGGAAAGCAGTACTTC,CSASASGKQYF,TRBJ2-7,TRBV20-1,NA,NA
TGTGCCAGCAGCACCGGACTAGCGGGGGGGAGCGGGGAGGTGTTTTTT,CASSTGLAGGSGEVFF,TRBJ2-2,TRBV7-2,TRBD2,NA
TGTGCCAGCAGGACCCCGATGGGTTGGACTGAAGCTTTCTTT,CASRTPMGWTEAFF,TRBJ1-1,TRBV28,NA,NA
TGTGCCAGCAGTCGAAGCCAGGGGGGTCACGAGCAGTACTTC,CASSRSQGGHEQYF,TRBJ2-7,TRBV27,NA,NA
TGCAGTGCCCTCACCCTCGGGCATACGCAGTATTTT,CSALTLGHTQYF,TRBJ2-3,TRBV20-1,NA,NA
TGTGCCAGCAGCCCCGGGGGACCGAACACCGGGGAGCTGTTTTTT,CASSPGGPNTGELFF,TRBJ2-2,TRBV5-6,NA,few
TGCGGCTACGCTAGCCACTACGAGCAGTACTTC,CGYASHYEQYF,TRBJ2-7,TRBV29-1,NA,few
TGCAGCGTTGTTAACAGTGAAAAACTGTTTTTT,CSVVNSEKLFF,TRBJ1-4,TRBV29-1,NA,few
TGTGCCAGCAGCTCGGGACTAGCGGACCAAGAGACCCAGTACTTC,CASSSGLADQETQYF,TRBJ2-5,TRBV5-4,TRBD2,few
TGCAGTGCTAGAAGGGCAGACCCTGAAGCTTTCTTT,CSARRADPEAFF,TRBJ1-1,TRBV20-1,NA,few
TGCAGCGTTGTTGGGGACAGGGGGTTCCAAGAGACCCAGTACTTC,CSVVGDRGFQETQYF,TRBJ2-5,TRBV29-1,TRBD1,NA
TGTGCCAGCACCAATAACAATGAGCAGTTCTTC,CASTNNNEQFF,TRBJ2-1,TRBV4-2,NA,NA
TGTGCCAGCTCAGACAGGCATGGTACTGAAGCTTTCTTT,CASSDRHGTEAFF,TRBJ1-1,TRBV28,NA,NA
TGTGCCAGCAGCAAATCCCTTGGACGGCGGAAGAATGAAAAACTGTTTTTT,CASSKSLGRRKNEKLFF,TRBJ1-4,TRBV21-1,NA,NA
TGTGCCAGTAGTCCTCGGACAGGGGGAGGGACCGGGGAGCTGTTTTTT,CASSPRTGGGTGELFF,TRBJ2-2,TRBV19,TRBD1,few
TGTGCCAGCAGCTTAGTGAGATCATTGTTGGTGGAGGAGACCCAGTACTTC,CASSLVRSLLVEETQYF,TRBJ2-5,TRBV7-9,NA,NA
TGCAGTGCTAGAGAGCGGGGGCAAGAGACCCAGTACTTC,CSARERGQETQYF,TRBJ2-5,TRBV20-1,TRBD2,few
TGTGCCAGCTCACCGACGAGACAGGGGGGAAACACCATATATTTT,CASSPTRQGGNTIYF,TRBJ1-3,TRBV18,TRBD1,few
TGTGCCAGCAGTCCAGTGGTTGATACGCAGTATTTT,CASSPVVDTQYF,TRBJ2-3,TRBV12-3/TRBV12-4,NA,NA
TGTGCCAGCAGCGTAGGTGCCGGGACCCAAGAGACCCAGTACTTC,CASSVGAGTQETQYF,TRBJ2-5,TRBV9,NA,NA
TGCAGTGCGATGGTGAACACCGGGGAGCTGTTTTTT,CSAMVNTGELFF,TRBJ2-2,TRBV29-1,NA,few
TGTGCCAGCAGTTCGGGACTAGCGGAAACAGATACGCAGTATTTT,CASSSGLAETDTQYF,TRBJ2-3,TRBV12-3/TRBV12-4,TRBD2,NA
TGTGCCAGCAGCTTATTTAGCGGACCGCTTGTGGCAGATACGCAGTATTTT,CASSLFSGPLVADTQYF,TRBJ2-3,TRBV7-2,NA,NA
TGTGCCAGCAGTTTAGGGGGGGCCCCCTACGAGCAGTACTTC,CASSLGGAPYEQYF,TRBJ2-7,TRBV28,NA,NA
TGTGCCAGCAGCTTAGCTGGGTACGAGCAGTACTTC,CASSLAGYEQYF,TRBJ2-7,TRBV11-2,NA,many
TGCGCCAGCAGCTTCAAGCGGGGGCTTGAAAGGGACACCGGGGAGCTGTTTTTT,CASSFKRGLERDTGELFF,TRBJ2-2,TRBV5-1,TRBD2,NA
TGCAGTGCTAGACCCACCCCGGCCACACGCGAGCAGTACTTC,CSARPTPATREQYF,TRBJ2-7,TRBV20-1,NA,few
TGTGCCAGCAGCCAAGAGGGGCCCTCGGACCAGTTCTTC,CASSQEGPSDQFF,TRBJ2-1,TRBV4-2,NA,once
TGCGCCAGCAGCTCCGGACAGACCTACACTGAAGCTTTCTTT,CASSSGQTYTEAFF,TRBJ1-1,TRBV5-1,NA,few
TGCAGCGTGCGGGACAGGTCCATGAACACTGAAGCTTTCTTT,CSVRDRSMNTEAFF,TRBJ1-1,TRBV29-1,TRBD1,NA
TGTGCCAGCAGTCCGAACCGCTGGACAGGACGTCAGCCCCAGCATTTT,CASSPNRWTGRQPQHF,TRBJ1-5,TRBV27,TRBD1,few
TGTGCCACCAGTGTACTAGCGGGGACAACCTACGAGCAGTACTTC,CATSVLAGTTYEQYF,TRBJ2-7,TRBV24-1,TRBD2,NA
TGCGCCAGCAGCCGATCAGGGTACACTGAAGCTTTCTTT,CASSRSGYTEAFF,TRBJ1-1,TRBV4-1,NA,NA
TGCAGCGTTGTACAGGGGGCTGGGAACATTCAGTACTTC,CSVVQGAGNIQYF,TRBJ2-4,TRBV29-1,TRBD1,NA